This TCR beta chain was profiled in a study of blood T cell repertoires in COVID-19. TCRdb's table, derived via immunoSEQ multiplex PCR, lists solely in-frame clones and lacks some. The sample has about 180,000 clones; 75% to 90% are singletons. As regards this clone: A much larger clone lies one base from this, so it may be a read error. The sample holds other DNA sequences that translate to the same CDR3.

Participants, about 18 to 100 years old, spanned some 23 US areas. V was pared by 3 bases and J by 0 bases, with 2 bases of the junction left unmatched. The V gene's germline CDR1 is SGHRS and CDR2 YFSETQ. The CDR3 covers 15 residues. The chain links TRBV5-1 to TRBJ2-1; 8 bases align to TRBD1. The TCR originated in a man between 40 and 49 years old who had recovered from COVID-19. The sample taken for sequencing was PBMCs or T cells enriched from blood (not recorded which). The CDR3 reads CASSSDRGSYNEQFF. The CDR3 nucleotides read TGCGCCAGCAGCTCCGACAGGGGCTCCTACAATGAGCAGTTCTTC.